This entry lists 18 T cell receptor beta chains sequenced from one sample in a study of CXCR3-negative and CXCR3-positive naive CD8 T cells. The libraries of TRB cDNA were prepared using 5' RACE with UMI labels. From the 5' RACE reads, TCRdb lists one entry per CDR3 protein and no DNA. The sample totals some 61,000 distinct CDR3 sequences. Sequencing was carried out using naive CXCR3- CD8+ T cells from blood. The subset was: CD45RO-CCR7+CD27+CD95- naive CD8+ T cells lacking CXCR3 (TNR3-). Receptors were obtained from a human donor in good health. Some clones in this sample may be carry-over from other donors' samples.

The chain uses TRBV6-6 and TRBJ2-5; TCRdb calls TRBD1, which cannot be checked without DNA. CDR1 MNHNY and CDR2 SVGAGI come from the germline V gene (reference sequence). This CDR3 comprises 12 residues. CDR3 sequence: CATGTPQETQYF.

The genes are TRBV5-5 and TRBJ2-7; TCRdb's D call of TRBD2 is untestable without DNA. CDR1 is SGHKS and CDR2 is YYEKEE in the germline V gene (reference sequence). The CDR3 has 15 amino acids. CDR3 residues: CASSGGGGAMYEQYF.

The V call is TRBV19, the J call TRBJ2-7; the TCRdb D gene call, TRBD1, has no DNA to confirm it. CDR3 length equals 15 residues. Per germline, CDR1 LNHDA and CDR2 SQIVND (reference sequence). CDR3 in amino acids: CASSMGGDSFYEQYF.

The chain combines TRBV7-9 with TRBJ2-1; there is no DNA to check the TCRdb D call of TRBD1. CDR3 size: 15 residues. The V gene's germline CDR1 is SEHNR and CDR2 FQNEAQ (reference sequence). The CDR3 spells CASSSPNTGLFEQFF.

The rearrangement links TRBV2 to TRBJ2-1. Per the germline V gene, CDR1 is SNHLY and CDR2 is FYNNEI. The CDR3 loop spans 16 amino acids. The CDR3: CASSEDIPPSGNEQFF.

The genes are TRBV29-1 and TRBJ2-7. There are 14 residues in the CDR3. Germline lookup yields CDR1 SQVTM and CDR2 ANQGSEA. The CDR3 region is CSVEDLAGRYEQYF.

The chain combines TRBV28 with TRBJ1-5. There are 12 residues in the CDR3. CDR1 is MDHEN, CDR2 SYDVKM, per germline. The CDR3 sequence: CASGASNQPQHF.

The CDR3 sequence: CASSEWGLPAPEAFF. The chain employs TRBV25-1 and TRBJ1-1. Germline V gene lookup returns CDR1 MGHDK and CDR2 SYGVNS. The CDR3 consists of 15 residues.

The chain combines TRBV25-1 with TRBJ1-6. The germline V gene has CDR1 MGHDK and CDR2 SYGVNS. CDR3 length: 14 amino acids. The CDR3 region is CASSPPGLNSPLHF. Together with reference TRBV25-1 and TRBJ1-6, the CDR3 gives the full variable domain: EADIYQTPRYLVIGTGKKITLECSQTMGHDKMYWYQQDPGMELHLIHYSYGVNSTEKGDLSSESTVSRIRTEHFPLTLESARPSHTSQYLCASSPPGLNSPLHFGNGTRLTVT.

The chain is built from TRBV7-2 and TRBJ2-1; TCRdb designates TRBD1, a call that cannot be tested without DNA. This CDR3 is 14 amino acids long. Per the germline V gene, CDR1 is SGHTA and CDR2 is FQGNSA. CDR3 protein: CASSREDTNNEQFF.

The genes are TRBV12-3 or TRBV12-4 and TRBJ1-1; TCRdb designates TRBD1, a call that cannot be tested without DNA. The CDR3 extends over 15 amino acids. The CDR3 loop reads CASSFHPRGRTEAFF.

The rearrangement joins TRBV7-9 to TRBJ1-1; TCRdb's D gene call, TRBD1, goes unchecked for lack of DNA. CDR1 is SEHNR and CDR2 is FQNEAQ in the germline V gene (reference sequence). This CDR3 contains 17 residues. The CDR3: CASSLGRQGALGTEAFF.

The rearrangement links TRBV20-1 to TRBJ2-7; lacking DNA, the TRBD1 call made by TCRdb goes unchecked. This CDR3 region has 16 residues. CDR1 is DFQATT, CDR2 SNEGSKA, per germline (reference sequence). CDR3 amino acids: CSARGSATGGPYEQYF.

CDR3 loop: CSARDRGEPNTEAFF. The chain links TRBV20-1 to TRBJ1-1. CDR3 length: 15 residues. Germline CDR1 is DFQATT and CDR2 is SNEGSKA (reference sequence).

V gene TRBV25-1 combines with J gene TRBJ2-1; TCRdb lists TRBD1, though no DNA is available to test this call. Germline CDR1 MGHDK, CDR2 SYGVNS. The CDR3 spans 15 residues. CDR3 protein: CASSQLETAYNEQFF. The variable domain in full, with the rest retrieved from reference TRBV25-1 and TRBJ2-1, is EADIYQTPRYLVIGTGKKITLECSQTMGHDKMYWYQQDPGMELHLIHYSYGVNSTEKGDLSSESTVSRIRTEHFPLTLESARPSHTSQYLCASSQLETAYNEQFFGPGTRLTVL.

The CDR3 loop is CASSLGLAPDEQYF. The chain has TRBV13 and TRBJ2-7; no DNA is available, so the TRBD1 call from TCRdb remains unchecked. Germline loops: CDR1 PRHDT, CDR2 FYEKMQ (reference sequence). The CDR3 consists of 14 residues.

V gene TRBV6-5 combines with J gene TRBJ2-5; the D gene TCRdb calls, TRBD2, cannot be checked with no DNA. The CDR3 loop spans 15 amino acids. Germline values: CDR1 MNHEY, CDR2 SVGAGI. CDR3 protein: CASSTWVSGYETQYF.

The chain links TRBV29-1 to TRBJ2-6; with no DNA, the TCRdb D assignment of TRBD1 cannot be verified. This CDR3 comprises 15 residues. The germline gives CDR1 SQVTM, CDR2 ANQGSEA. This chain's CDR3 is CSVEAPDRVGNVLTF.